The 17 T cell receptor beta chains in this list originate from one sample, sequenced in a study of post-analysis software for immune sequencing data. General study findings and limits: A few TRBV segments occurring more often in patients than controls included TRBV5-6, TRBV5-1 and TRBV20-1.

Unique molecular identifiers were present in the TCR beta cDNA libraries. MiXCR, run by TCRdb on the PCR reads, gives a single entry per CDR3 protein. The sample yields roughly 800,000 distinct CDR3 sequences, approximately 50% seen once. Their recognized antigens are unknown. The sequenced sample consisted of blood. The receptors were gathered from a girl under 18 with multiple sclerosis.

This clonotype was counted only a few times. V and J are TRBV6-2 or TRBV6-3 and TRBJ2-4, with 11 nucleotides matching TRBD2. The DNA end is more similar to TRBJ2-5, so the J call may be wrong. Germline V gene sequence: CDR1 MNHEY, CDR2 SVGEGT. The CDR3 covers 16 residues. CDR3 sequence: CASSYSTSGIGETQYF. As DNA, the CDR3 is TGTGCCAGCAGTTACTCGACTAGCGGGATCGGGGAGACCCAGTACTTC.

J is TRBJ2-7 and V is TRBV20-1, with TRBD2 matching over 7 bases. In germline, CDR1 is DFQATT, CDR2 SNEGSKA (reference sequence). This CDR3 is built from 15 residues. Trimming took 4 bases from V and 7 from J; bases not matched to a gene: 16. CDR3 nucleotide sequence: TGCAGTGCTAATAATGCGGGAGAGGCCTACAATGAGCAGTACTTC. It specifies CSANNAGEAYNEQYF.

The CDR3 loop reads CSVSGLETRYF. DNA for the CDR3: TGCAGCGTTTCGGGCCTCGAAACCCGGTACTTC. The chain couples TRBV29-1 to TRBJ2-7; D is undetermined. The CDR3 sequence is 11 residues long. Per the germline V gene, CDR1 is SQVTM and CDR2 is ANQGSEA. The V and J ends lost 5 bases and 12 bases respectively, with 17 bases between them.

This sequence joins TRBV10-3 and TRBJ2-7, with 11 nucleotides matching TRBD1. Per the germline V gene, CDR1 is ENHRY and CDR2 is SYGVKD. J lost 1 base, V lost 5 bases, and 4 bases had no gene match. The CDR3 consists of 15 residues. The CDR3 loop reads CAISWGQGGSYEQYF. Here the CDR3 DNA reads TGTGCCATCAGTTGGGGACAGGGGGGATCCTACGAGCAGTACTTC.

The CDR3 region has the DNA TGCGCCAGCAATCGGGAGACTAGCGCAGATACGCAGTATTTT. This sequence encodes CASNRETSADTQYF. This sequence joins TRBV5-1 and TRBJ2-3; 8 bases line up with TRBD2. Germline lookup yields CDR1 SGHRS and CDR2 YFSETQ. CDR3 length: 14 amino acids. V lost 6 bases, J lost 4 bases, and 7 bases stayed unmatched.

The chain has TRBV7-9 and TRBJ2-3, with D perhaps matching TRBD2 (5 bases). Per the germline V gene, CDR1 is SEHNR and CDR2 is FQNEAQ (reference sequence). V lost 1 base to trimming and J lost 3 bases, with 8 bases between them. The CDR3 extends over 14 amino acids. The CDR3: CASSLVEETDTQYF. CDR3 in DNA: TGTGCCAGCAGCTTAGTGGAGGAGACAGATACGCAGTATTTT.

This clonotype has more than one count but fewer than ten. The CDR3 nucleotides read TGTGCCAGCAAACGGACGGGGACCTACGAGCAGTACTTC. Its translation is CASKRTGTYEQYF. The J gene is TRBJ2-7, the V gene TRBV12-3 or TRBV12-4, with D possibly matching TRBD2 (5 bases). V lost 7 bases to trimming and J lost 2 bases, with 12 bases between them. The CDR3 has 13 residues.

The V and J genes are TRBV9 and TRBJ2-1, with D possibly being TRBD1 (6 bases). The germline V and J ends were trimmed by 0 bases and 3 bases, with 10 bases remaining between them. CDR3 length equals 15 residues. The germline V gene has CDR1 SGDLS and CDR2 YYNGEE. The CDR3 loop is CASSVESGDYNEQFF. CDR3 coding DNA: TGTGCCAGCAGCGTAGAATCAGGGGACTACAATGAGCAGTTCTTC. Drawing the rest from reference TRBV9 and TRBJ2-1, the complete variable domain is DSGVTQTPKHLITATGQRVTLRCSPRSGDLSVYWYQQSLDQGLQFLIQYYNGEERAKGNILERFSAQQFPDLHSELNLSSLELGDSALYFCASSVESGDYNEQFFGPGTRLTVL.

This rearrangement joins TRBV20-1 to TRBJ2-3; 8 bases map to TRBD2. Germline CDR1 DFQATT, CDR2 SNEGSKA (reference sequence). The CDR3 sequence is 14 residues long. After removal of 6 bases from V and 1 base from J, the junction contained 6 bases not matched to a gene. CDR3 loop: CSARLAWGTDTQYF. The DNA for the CDR3 is TGCAGTGCGCGACTAGCGTGGGGCACAGATACGCAGTATTTT.

The chain is built from TRBV7-9 and TRBJ2-5; D remains unclear. Trimming cost V 1 base and J 1 base, with 10 bases left between them. The CDR3 is 15 amino acids. The germline gives CDR1 SEHNR, CDR2 FQNEAQ (reference sequence). The CDR3 bases are TGTGCCAGCAGCTTAGGTAACAGCGCCCAAGAGACCCAGTACTTC. It specifies CASSLGNSAQETQYF. Together with reference TRBV7-9 and TRBJ2-5, the CDR3 gives the full variable domain: DTGVSQNPRHKITKRGQNVTFRCDPISEHNRLYWYRQTLGQGPEFLTYFQNEAQLEKSRLLSDRFSAERPKGSFSTLEIQRTEQGDSAMYLCASSLGNSAQETQYFGPGTRLLVL.

The V and J genes are TRBV29-1 and TRBJ1-2; the D gene is possibly TRBD1 (6 bases). CDR3 length: 17 amino acids. Germline assignment: CDR1 SQVTM and CDR2 ANQGSEA. Trimming left V 2 bases short and J 3 bases short, with 22 bases between. CDR3 in amino acids: CSVEKRTRGSSDYGYTF. CDR3 bases: TGCAGCGTTGAAAAACGGACTAGGGGGTCCTCTGACTATGGCTACACCTTC.

This clonotype was observed a handful of times. The rearrangement joins TRBV20-1 to TRBJ2-5; the D gene is possibly TRBD2 (6 bases). The germline V gene has CDR1 DFQATT and CDR2 SNEGSKA (reference sequence). This CDR3 region has 16 residues. V dropped 5 bases and J dropped 4 bases, with 23 bases sitting between them. Here the CDR3 DNA reads TGCAGTGCTCGTTCATCAGCCGGGGGAAAGGGAGAGACCCAGTACTTC. It encodes CSARSSAGGKGETQYF.

The gene calls are TRBV9 and TRBJ1-2; 9 nucleotides agree with TRBD1. The CDR3 runs 18 residues. The V and J ends lost 4 bases and 4 bases, in that order; junction bases with no gene match: 17. Germline-derived CDR1 and CDR2 are SGDLS and YYNGEE. The CDR3 is CASSLRPGTGTGIYGYTF. CDR3 in DNA: TGTGCCAGCAGCTTACGTCCCGGGACAGGGACTGGGATCTATGGCTACACCTTC.

The chain links TRBV29-1 to TRBJ2-3; tentative D call: TRBD1 (7 bases). CDR3 length equals 13 residues. Germline V lookup: CDR1 SQVTM, CDR2 ANQGSEA. The ends were cut back, 4 bases at V and 1 base at J, with 9 bases in the middle. CDR3 sequence: CSVVRGGTDTQYF. The CDR3 DNA reads TGCAGCGTTGTCAGGGGGGGCACAGATACGCAGTATTTT.

The rearrangement joins TRBV10-2 to TRBJ1-2; D is undetermined. Deletions cut 5 bases from V and 8 bases from J, with 18 bases between. The germline gives CDR1 WSHSY, CDR2 SAAADI. CDR3 size: 14 residues. The CDR3: CASSPLTGVWGYTF. The DNA for the CDR3 is TGCGCCAGCAGTCCGCTGACCGGCGTATGGGGCTACACCTTC.

CDR3 loop: CASSLAGIGGNIQYF. CDR3 sequence (DNA): TGTGCCAGCAGTTTAGCAGGTATCGGAGGAAACATTCAGTACTTC. J is TRBJ2-4 and V is TRBV12-3 or TRBV12-4; maybe TRBD2 (5 bases). The CDR3 is 15 residues long. Trimming removed 0 bases from V and 6 bases from J, with 12 bases in between.

This clonotype was observed a few times. The J gene is TRBJ2-7, the V gene TRBV7-3; D uncertain. This CDR3 region has 13 residues. Between the trimmed V and J ends, which lost 4 bases and 7 bases, there was a span of 14 bases. CDR1 is SGHTA, CDR2 FQGTGA, per germline. The CDR3 DNA reads as TGTGCCAGCAGCTCGGAAGGTCGCTCGGAGCAGTACTTC. Translation: CASSSEGRSEQYF. Supplemented by reference TRBV7-3 and TRBJ2-7, the full variable domain reads GAGVSQTPSNKVTEKGKYVELRCDPISGHTALYWYRQSLGQGPEFLIYFQGTGAADDSGLPNDRFFAVRPEGSVSTLKIQRTERGDSAVYLCASSSEGRSEQYFGPGTRLTVT.